This TCR beta chain was documented in a study of graft-versus-host responses after intestinal transplantation. Turning to the study itself: Anti-thymocyte globulin was used for induction in all recipients, who then took tacrolimus and steroids for about three years.

This table comes from immunoSEQ multiplex PCR, and its TCRdb copy is limited to in-frame clones, with some not included. This sample carries roughly 80,000 clones, 92% of them seen once, and the ten largest clones take 0.55% to 0.75%. V gave up 1 base and J gave up 3 bases, with 4 bases separating them. From germline, CDR1 is SEHNR and CDR2 FQNEAQ (reference sequence). This CDR3 has 12 amino acids. To note about this clone: As yet, its antigen is unknown.

Study-level points and caveats: Individuals who had graft-donor T cell macrochimerism had allografts that showed high graft-versus-host to host-versus-graft clonal ratios. Early post-transplant HvG declines showed an association with peak circulating GvH clone levels. GvH clones surfaced in recipient marrow, some emerging earlier in ileum or blood.

This receptor was identified in a human patient who received an intestinal transplant, so some T cells may come from the graft donor. This sequence joins TRBV7-9 and TRBJ2-7, with D hard to call. The sample consisted of PBMCs, taken 98 days after intestinal transplantation. As DNA, the CDR3 is TGTGCCAGCAGCTTAGTCCTCTACGAGCAGTACTTC. This codes for CASSLVLYEQYF.